This T cell receptor beta chain was found in a study of immune evolution from preneoplasia to lung adenocarcinoma (dated by TCRdb to about 2021). With respect to the entire study: The study profiled immune contexture across lung adenocarcinoma precursors and invasive adenocarcinoma using immune gene expression, TCR sequencing and multiplex immunofluorescence. Resected precursor lesions (AAH, AIS, MIA) and invasive adenocarcinomas were compared against paired morphologically normal lung tissue. The sample size depended on which specimens were available, not on a prior power calculation. Whole exome sequencing and methylation data from the same cohort of nodules were integrated with the immune data. The overall cohort comprised 40 to 55 patients with pulmonary nodules who underwent surgical resection. TCR sequencing data came from 45 to 65 patients. The study reported that around 100 samples were used for TCR sequencing. POLYSOLVER was used to infer Class I HLA alleles from exome data, while LOHHLA was used to detect allele-specific HLA loss.

The paper as a whole reports these results and caveats: The highest top T cell clone frequencies were observed in normal lung, and a progressive decrease in top T cell clone frequencies appeared to occur from AAH through AIS, MIA and invasive adenocarcinoma. Clonality was highest in normal lung, while later-stage lesions appeared to have lower clonality but higher T cell density and diversity. Because all patients were from Japan and China, applicability to Western populations was uncertain. The findings rested on association rather than direct causation, and larger cohorts with long-term follow-up and longitudinal biopsies were considered necessary.

Between about 2013 and 2018, the patients underwent resection in either Japan or China. Histologic diagnosis of each case was confirmed independently by two lung cancer pathologists on H&E slides. FFPE tissue was used for DNA isolation with the AllPrep DNA/RNA FFPE Kit. From cysteine to phenylalanine, the CDR3 is 14 amino acids long. The CDR3 DNA has 42 bases and is translated from base 1. CDR1 and CDR2 are read off the germline V gene as MNHNS and SASEGT. V is pared back by 4 bases and J by 9 bases, with 16 bases lying between the germline termini. Using the immunoSEQ hsTCRbeta Kit, TCR beta CDR3 regions were sequenced from DNA. The source study handled its data this way. TCR sequencing data were analysed with the ImmunoSEQ Analyzer. T cell clonality was defined as 1 minus Pielou's evenness, calculated on productive rearrangements. To measure T cell diversity, the inverse Simpson index was applied to productive templates. T cell density was defined as TCR beta template counts normalized to usable DNA, with usable DNA estimated by amplifying and sequencing housekeeping genes. Two-sided Kruskal-Wallis tests were used to compare TCR metrics between histologic stages. The immuneACCESS repertoire file appears here via TCRdb, limited to in-frame rearrangements. These files lack a portion of the clones; in checked studies, under half of the deficit traces to unresolved V genes, and the cause of the others is not known. The V and J calls and the clone size are those of that table, but D and trimming were determined from the DNA. The sample contains just under 2,000 clones, roughly 85% of them found a single time. The biggest ten clones account for 11% of the sample.

Turning to this clone: It lacks a known antigen. Per-base qualities were not stored, and no clone one base away is much larger.

The sequence is built from TRBV6-1 and TRBJ2-1; the D segment could be TRBD2, given 7 matching bases. The sequence derives from a person in their 70s with lung adenocarcinoma. The sample comprised FFPE adjacent normal lung tissue. The DNA sequence is TGTGCCAGCAGTGTAATTGGGGGAGGGGGTGAGCAGTTCTTC. This yields the protein CASSVIGGGGEQFF.